This TCR beta chain derives from a study of cytomegalovirus exposure and HLA in healthy donors. Points from the study as a whole: Among donors in an Asian-associated ancestry cluster, a later analysis reportedly found fewer N-insertions than the roughly 700-donor mean.

This CDR3 has 15 amino acids. Trimming took 6 bases from V and 2 from J, leaving 17 bases between them. Germline values: CDR1 SQVTM, CDR2 ANQGSEA. PCR employed 60 Vbeta and 13 Jbeta primers. Profiling relied on immunoSEQ multiplex PCR, and the TCRdb table lists in-frame clones only, not all of them. This sample has around 140,000 clones, with more than 60% found just once. As for this clone: Its specificity is not known.

The chain carries TRBV29-1 and TRBJ1-5; D is perhaps TRBD1 (6 bases). Sequenced input: PBMCs. The TCR originated in a woman aged 55-75 years in good health and CMV-seronegative. The chain's CDR3 is CSVSSGGAGNQPQHF. The CDR3 DNA reads TGCAGCGTGTCCTCGGGGGGCGCCGGCAATCAGCCCCAGCATTTT.